This note documents a single T cell receptor (beta chain) sequence. Antigen: not known. These data originate in a study of STAT5B mutations in CD4+ large granular lymphocyte leukemia. General observations from the study: CD4-sorted patient repertoires seemed more clonal than healthy CD4+ repertoires. TRBV06-family usage was enriched in top patient clones (8/27) versus controls (2/35).

Produced via immunoSEQ multiplex PCR; TCRdb's table is partial and in-frame only. The sample lists about 23,000 clones; about four fifths were seen once. This CDR3 comprises 14 residues. Trimming removed 3 bases at V and 8 bases at J, with 14 bases between. The germline V gene has CDR1 KGHSH and CDR2 LQKENI. The sequence derives from a human donor in good health. V usage is TRBV18 and J usage is TRBJ2-1, with TRBD1 as a possible D gene (6 bases). The material sequenced was CD4+ T cells from blood buffy coats. The CDR3 loop reads CASSPSGTNDEQFF. CDR3 nucleotides: TGTGCCAGCTCACCCAGTGGGACAAACGATGAGCAGTTCTTC.